This T cell receptor (beta chain) stems from a study of cytomegalovirus exposure and HLA in healthy donors. Regarding the study as a whole: Listed as cytomegalovirus-associated were more than 150 TCR beta chains.

Notes on this clone: Its antigen remains unidentified.

The CDR3 is 16 residues long. Germline assignment: CDR1 ENHRY and CDR2 SYGVKD. Trimming cost V 10 bases and J 7 bases, with 25 bases left between them. PCR amplification relied on 60 Vbeta primers (plus 13 Jbeta primers). Using immunoSEQ multiplex PCR, the repertoire was profiled, and TCRdb retains in-frame clones only, with some absent. The sample consists of over 75,000 clones, over 70% of them appearing once. The receptor comes from a man aged 45-65 years in good health and CMV-seropositive. Sequencing was done on a sample of PBMCs. The rearrangement links TRBV10-3 to TRBJ1-4, with D possibly matching TRBD1 (6 bases). This CDR3 is CATKGTSGGLGEKLFF. The CDR3 nucleotides read TGTGCCACGAAAGGGACTAGCGGGGGGCTGGGTGAAAAACTGTTTTTT.